The T cell receptor (beta chain) described here comes from a study of CD8+CD57+ T cells in acquired aplastic anemia. Genomic DNA acted as the template from which TCR beta VDJ combination and CDR3 sequence profiling were carried out. TCRdb analysed the reads with MiXCR anew, one entry per CDR3 protein. This table has about 140,000 distinct CDR3 sequences, around two fifths appearing once. This clonotype was detected ten times or more. The target antigen is unknown. Whole-study results and caveats: Researchers report that approximately 28 CD8+ CDR3 sequences appeared in both patients and controls.

Germline CDR1 reads LNHNV; CDR2 reads YYDKDF (reference sequence). The junction had 4 bases not matched to a gene; V was cut back by 0 bases and J by 3 bases. The CDR3 length is 15 residues. The rearrangement links TRBV15 to TRBJ1-1, with 7 bases that match TRBD1. The TCR sequence derives from a human donor in good health, serving as a control. The sequenced material came from sorted CD4+, CD8+, or CD8+CD57+ T cells (not recorded which) from PBMCs. CDR3 sequence: CATSRDGTVDTEAFF. Written as DNA, the CDR3 is TGTGCCACCAGCAGAGACGGGACAGTGGACACTGAAGCTTTCTTT.